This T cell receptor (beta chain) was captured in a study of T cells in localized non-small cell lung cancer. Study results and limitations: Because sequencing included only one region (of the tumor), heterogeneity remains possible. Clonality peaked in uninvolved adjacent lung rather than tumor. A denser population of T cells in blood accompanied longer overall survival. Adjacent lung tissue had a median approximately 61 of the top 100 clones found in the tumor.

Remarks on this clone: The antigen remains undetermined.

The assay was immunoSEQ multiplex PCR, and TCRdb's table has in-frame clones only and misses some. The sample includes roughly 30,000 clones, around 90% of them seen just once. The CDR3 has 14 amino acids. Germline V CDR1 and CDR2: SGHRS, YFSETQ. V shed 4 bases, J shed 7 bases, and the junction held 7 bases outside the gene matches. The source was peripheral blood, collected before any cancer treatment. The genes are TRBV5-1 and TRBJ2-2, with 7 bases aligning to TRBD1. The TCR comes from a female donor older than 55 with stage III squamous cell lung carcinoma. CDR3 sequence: CASSPTGVGGELFF. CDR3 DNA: TGCGCCAGCAGCCCCACAGGGGTAGGCGGGGAGCTGTTTTTT.